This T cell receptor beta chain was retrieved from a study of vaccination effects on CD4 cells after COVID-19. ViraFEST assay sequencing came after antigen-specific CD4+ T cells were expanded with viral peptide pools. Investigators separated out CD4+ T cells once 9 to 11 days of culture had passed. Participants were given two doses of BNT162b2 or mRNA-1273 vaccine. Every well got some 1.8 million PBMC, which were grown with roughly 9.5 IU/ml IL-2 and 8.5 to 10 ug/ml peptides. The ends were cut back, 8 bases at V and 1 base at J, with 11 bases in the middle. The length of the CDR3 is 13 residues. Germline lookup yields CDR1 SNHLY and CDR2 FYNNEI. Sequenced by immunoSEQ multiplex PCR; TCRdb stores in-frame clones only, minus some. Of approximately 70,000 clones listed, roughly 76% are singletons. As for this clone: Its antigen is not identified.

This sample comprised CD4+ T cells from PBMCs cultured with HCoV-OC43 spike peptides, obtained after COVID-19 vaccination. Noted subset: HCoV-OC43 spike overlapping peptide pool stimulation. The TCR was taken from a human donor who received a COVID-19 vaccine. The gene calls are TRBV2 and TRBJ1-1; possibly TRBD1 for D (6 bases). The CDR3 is CASFGQPNTEAFF. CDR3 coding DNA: TGTGCCAGCTTTGGACAGCCGAACACTGAAGCTTTCTTT.